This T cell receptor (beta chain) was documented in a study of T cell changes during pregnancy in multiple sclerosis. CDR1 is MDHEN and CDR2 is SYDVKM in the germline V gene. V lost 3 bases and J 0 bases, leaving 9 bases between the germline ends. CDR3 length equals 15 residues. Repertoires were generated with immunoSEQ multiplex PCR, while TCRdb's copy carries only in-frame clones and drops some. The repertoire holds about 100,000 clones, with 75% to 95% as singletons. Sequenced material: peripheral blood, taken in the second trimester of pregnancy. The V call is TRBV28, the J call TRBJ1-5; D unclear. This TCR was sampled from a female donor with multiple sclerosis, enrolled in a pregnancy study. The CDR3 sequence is CASSLGSYSNQPQHF. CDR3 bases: TGTGCCAGCAGTTTGGGCAGTTATAGCAATCAGCCCCAGCATTTT.